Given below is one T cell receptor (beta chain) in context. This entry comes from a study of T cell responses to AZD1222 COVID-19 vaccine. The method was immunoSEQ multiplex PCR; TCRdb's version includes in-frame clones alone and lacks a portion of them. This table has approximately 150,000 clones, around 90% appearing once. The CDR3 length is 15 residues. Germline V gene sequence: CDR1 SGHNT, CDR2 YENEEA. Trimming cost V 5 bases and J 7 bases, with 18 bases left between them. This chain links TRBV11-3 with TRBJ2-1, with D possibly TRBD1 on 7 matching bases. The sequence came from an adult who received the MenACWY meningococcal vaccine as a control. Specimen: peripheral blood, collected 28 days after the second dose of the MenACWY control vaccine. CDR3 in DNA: TGTGCCAGCAGCCCCAGGGGGACAAGCGGGAATGAGCAGTTCTTC. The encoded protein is CASSPRGTSGNEQFF.